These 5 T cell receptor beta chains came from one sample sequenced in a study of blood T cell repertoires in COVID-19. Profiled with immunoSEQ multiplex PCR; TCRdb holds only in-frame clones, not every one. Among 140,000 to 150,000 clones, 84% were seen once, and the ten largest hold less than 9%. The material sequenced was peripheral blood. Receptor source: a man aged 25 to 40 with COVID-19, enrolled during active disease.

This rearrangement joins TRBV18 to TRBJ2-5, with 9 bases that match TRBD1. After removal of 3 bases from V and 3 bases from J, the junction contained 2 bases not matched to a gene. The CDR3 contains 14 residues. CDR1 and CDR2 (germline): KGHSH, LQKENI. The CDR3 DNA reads TGTGCCAGCTCACCTCGGGACAGGGAAGAGACCCAGTACTTC. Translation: CASSPRDREETQYF.

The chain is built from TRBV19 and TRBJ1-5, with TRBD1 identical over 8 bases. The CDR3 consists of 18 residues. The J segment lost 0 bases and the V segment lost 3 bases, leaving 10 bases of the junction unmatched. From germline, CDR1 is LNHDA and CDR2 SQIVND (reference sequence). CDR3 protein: CASSMGTGTQYSNQPQHF. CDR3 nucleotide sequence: TGTGCCAGTAGTATGGGGACAGGAACCCAATATAGCAATCAGCCCCAGCATTTT. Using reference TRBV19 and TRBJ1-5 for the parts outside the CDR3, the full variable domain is DGGITQSPKYLFRKEGQNVTLSCEQNLNHDAMYWYRQDPGQGLRLIYYSQIVNDFQKGDIAEGYSVSREKKESFPLTVTSAQKNPTAFYLCASSMGTGTQYSNQPQHFGDGTRLSIL.

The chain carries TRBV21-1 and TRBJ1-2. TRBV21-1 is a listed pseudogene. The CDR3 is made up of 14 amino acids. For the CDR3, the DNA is TGTGCCAGCAGCAAAGCTCCGGACTATTTTGGCTACACCTTC. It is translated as CASSKAPDYFGYTF.

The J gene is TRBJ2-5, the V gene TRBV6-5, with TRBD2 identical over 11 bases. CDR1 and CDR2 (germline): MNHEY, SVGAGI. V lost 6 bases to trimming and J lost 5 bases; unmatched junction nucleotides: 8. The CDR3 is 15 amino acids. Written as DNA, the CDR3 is TGTGCCAGCAGAGATAGCGGGAGGGCCCAGGAGACCCAGTACTTC. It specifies CASRDSGRAQETQYF.

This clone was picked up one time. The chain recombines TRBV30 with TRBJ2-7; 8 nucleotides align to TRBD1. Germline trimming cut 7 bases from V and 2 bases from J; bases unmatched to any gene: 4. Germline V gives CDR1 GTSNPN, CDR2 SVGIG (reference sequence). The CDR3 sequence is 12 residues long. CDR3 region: CALDRGTYEQYF. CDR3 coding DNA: TGTGCCTTAGACAGGGGAACCTACGAGCAGTACTTC.